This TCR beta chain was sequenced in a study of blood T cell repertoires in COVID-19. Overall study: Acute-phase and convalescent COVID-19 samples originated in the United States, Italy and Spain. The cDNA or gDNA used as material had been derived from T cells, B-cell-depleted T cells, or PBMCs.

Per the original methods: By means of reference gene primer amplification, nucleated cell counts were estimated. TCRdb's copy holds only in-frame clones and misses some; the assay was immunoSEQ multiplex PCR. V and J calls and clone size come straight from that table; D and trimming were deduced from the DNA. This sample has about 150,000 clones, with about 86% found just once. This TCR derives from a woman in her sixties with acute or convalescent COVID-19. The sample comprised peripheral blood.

The DNA for the CDR3 is TGTGCCTGGAGTGTACAGGCGAGGGCAGGGAGGAATGGCTACACCTTC. Translating gives CAWSVQARAGRNGYTF. The V call is TRBV30, the J call TRBJ1-2, with a weak D call TRBD1 (5 bases). Germline values: CDR1 GTSNPN, CDR2 SVGIG (reference sequence). CDR3 length: 16 amino acids. V shed 0 bases and J shed 6 bases, with 20 bases lying between them.